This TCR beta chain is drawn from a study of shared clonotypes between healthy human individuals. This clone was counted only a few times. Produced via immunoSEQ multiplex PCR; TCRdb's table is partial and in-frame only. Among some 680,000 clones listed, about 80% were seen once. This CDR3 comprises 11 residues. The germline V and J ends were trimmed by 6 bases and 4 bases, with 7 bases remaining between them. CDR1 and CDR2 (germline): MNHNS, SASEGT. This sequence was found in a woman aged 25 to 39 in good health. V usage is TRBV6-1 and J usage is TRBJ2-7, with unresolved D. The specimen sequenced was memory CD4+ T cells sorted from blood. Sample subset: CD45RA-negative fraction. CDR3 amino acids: CASRGAYEQYF. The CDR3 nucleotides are TGTGCCAGCAGGGGTGCTTACGAGCAGTACTTC.